This record concerns one T cell receptor (beta chain) sequence. This specimen comes from a study of cytomegalovirus exposure and HLA in healthy donors. It was with 60 Vbeta and 13 Jbeta primers that the PCR ran. The method was immunoSEQ multiplex PCR; TCRdb's version includes in-frame clones alone and lacks a portion of them. The data show roughly 130,000 clones, with approximately 82% seen just once and approximately 2.5% held by the top ten. The germline V gene encodes CDR1 SGHRS and CDR2 YFSETQ. This CDR3 spans 17 amino acids. J gave up 4 bases and V 3 bases, and 9 bases lay outside the gene matches.

The rearrangement joins TRBV5-1 to TRBJ2-3; TRBD2 matches at 12 bases. The origin of this receptor is a man aged 45 to 65 in good health and CMV-seronegative. Sequences were obtained from PBMCs. The CDR3, as DNA: TGCGCCAGCAGCTCACGCCCTAGCGGGGGGGTCTCAGATACGCAGTATTTT. Translation: CASSSRPSGGVSDTQYF.